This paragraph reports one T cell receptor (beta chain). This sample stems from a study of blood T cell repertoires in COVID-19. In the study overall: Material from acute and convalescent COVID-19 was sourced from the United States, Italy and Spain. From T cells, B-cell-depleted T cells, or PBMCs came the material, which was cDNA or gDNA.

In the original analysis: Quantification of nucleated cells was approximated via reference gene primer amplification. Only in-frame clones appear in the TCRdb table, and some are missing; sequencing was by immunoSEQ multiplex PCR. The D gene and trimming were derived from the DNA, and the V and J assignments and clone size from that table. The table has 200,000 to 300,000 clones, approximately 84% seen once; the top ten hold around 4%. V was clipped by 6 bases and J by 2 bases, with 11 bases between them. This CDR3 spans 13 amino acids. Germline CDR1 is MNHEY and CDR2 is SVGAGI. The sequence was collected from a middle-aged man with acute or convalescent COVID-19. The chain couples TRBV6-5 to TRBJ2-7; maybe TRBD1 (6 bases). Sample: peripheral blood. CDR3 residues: CASSRDTTYEQYF. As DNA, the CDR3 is TGTGCCAGCAGCCGGGACACTACCTACGAGCAGTACTTC.